The present entry profiles one T cell receptor (beta chain) with its context. This sample stems from a study of yellow fever vaccine responses in identical twins. TCRdb ran MiXCR on the RT-PCR reads and lists one entry per CDR3 protein. The table has over 1,000 distinct CDR3 sequences, roughly 86% seen once. Germline CDR1 reads MRHNA; CDR2 reads SNTAGT. The V gene lost 0 bases and the J gene lost 7 bases, with 6 bases spanning the gap. This CDR3 contains 13 residues. This sample comprised T cells from blood (PBMCs), unsorted or a sorted subset (not recorded which), obtained before or after yellow fever vaccination (not recorded which). This sequence was found in a female donor who received the yellow fever vaccine. This chain connects TRBV6-4 to TRBJ1-4, with unresolved D. CDR3 in DNA: TGTGCCAGCAGTGACTCGATGGGTGAAAAACTGTTTTTT. It yields the protein CASSDSMGEKLFF.